These 31 T cell receptor beta chains share one sample of origin, sequenced in a study of T-cell memory formation after mild COVID-19. TCRdb passed the 5' RACE reads through MiXCR, listing each CDR3 protein once. This sample has roughly 580,000 distinct CDR3 sequences, with more than 15% found just once. The sample was PBMCs or a T cell subset sorted from them (not recorded which). The source is an adult woman who had mild COVID-19 (a few samples of this study predate the infection). Cell type and time point are not known.

This clonotype was seen just once. The chain links TRBV29-1 to TRBJ1-1; unclear D gene. This CDR3 spans 13 amino acids. V was clipped by 5 bases and J by 1 base, with 11 bases between them. The germline V gene encodes CDR1 SQVTM and CDR2 ANQGSEA. CDR3 amino acids: CSVPGGRNTEAFF. The CDR3 region has the DNA TGCAGCGTTCCCGGCGGCAGGAACACTGAAGCTTTCTTT.

This chain links TRBV7-3 with TRBJ1-1; D is unresolved. This CDR3 has 15 amino acids. Trimming cost V 5 bases and J 0 bases, with 13 bases left between them. Per germline, CDR1 SGHTA and CDR2 FQGTGA. CDR3 sequence: CASSPGHLLNTEAFF. In DNA form, the CDR3 reads TGTGCCAGCAGCCCCGGGCACCTTCTGAACACTGAAGCTTTCTTT.

This clonotype has more than one count but fewer than ten. The rearrangement uses TRBV20-1 and TRBJ1-2; no definite D call. The length of the CDR3 is 12 residues. Per germline, CDR1 DFQATT and CDR2 SNEGSKA (reference sequence). V was shortened by 1 base and J by 1 base, with 4 bases between the two germline ends. CDR3 bases: TGCAGTGCTAGAGGGGATAACTATGGCTACACCTTC. This encodes CSARGDNYGYTF.

V and J are TRBV21-1 and TRBJ1-1; the D call TRBD1 from the table was never checked on the DNA. TRBV21-1 is termed a pseudogene. The CDR3 totals 14 residues. The CDR3 loop reads CASSPVRGATEAFF. In DNA form, the CDR3 reads TGTGCCAGCAGCCCCGTGCGGGGGGCGACTGAAGCTTTCTTT.

The J gene is TRBJ2-2, the V gene TRBV30; no clear D. The CDR3 is made up of 13 amino acids. V shed 0 bases and J shed 8 bases, with 10 bases lying between them. CDR1 is GTSNPN and CDR2 is SVGIG in the germline V gene (reference sequence). The chain's CDR3 is CAWSVWAQGELFF. DNA of the CDR3: TGTGCCTGGAGTGTGTGGGCACAAGGGGAGCTGTTTTTT.

This clonotype came up a few times. The chain links TRBV24-1 to TRBJ2-1; no clear D. Trimming removed 3 bases at V and 4 bases at J, with 12 bases between. From germline, CDR1 is KGHDR and CDR2 SFDVKD. This CDR3 has 15 residues. This CDR3 is CATSDQTDFYNEQFF. The CDR3 region has the DNA TGTGCCACCAGTGATCAAACAGATTTTTACAATGAGCAGTTCTTC.

This clonotype was counted only a few times. The chain has TRBV12-3 or TRBV12-4 and TRBJ2-1; D uncertain. The CDR3 extends over 10 amino acids. V was clipped by 6 bases and J by 9 bases, with 6 bases between them. The DNA of the CDR3 is TGTGCCAGCAGCCACACTGAGCAGTTCTTC. This codes for CASSHTEQFF.

This clonotype was detected only a few times. The gene calls are TRBV2 and TRBJ2-5; D is unresolved. Germline V gives CDR1 SNHLY, CDR2 FYNNEI. The CDR3 is 9 residues long. V was clipped by 8 bases and J by 2 bases, with 0 bases between them. The CDR3 here is CASQETQYF. CDR3 sequence (DNA): TGTGCCAGCCAAGAGACCCAGTACTTC. The variable domain in full, with the rest retrieved from reference TRBV2 and TRBJ2-5, is EPEVTQTPSHQVTQMGQEVILRCVPISNHLYFYWYRQILGQKVEFLVSFYNNEISEKSEIFDDQFSVERPDGSNFTLKIRSTKLEDSAMYFCASQETQYFGPGTRLLVL.

V gene TRBV19 combines with J gene TRBJ1-5; possible D gene TRBD1, 5 bases. Germline lookup yields CDR1 LNHDA and CDR2 SQIVND (reference sequence). This CDR3 comprises 14 residues. The V and J ends lost 10 bases and 3 bases respectively, with 16 bases between them. CDR3 amino acids: CATSGRGVNQPQHF. The CDR3 bases are TGTGCCACAAGTGGTAGAGGGGTCAATCAGCCCCAGCATTTT.

V usage is TRBV2 and J usage is TRBJ2-7; no clear D. V was clipped by 3 bases and J by 2 bases, with 8 bases between them. Germline V gene data show CDR1 as SNHLY and CDR2 as FYNNEI. The CDR3 runs 13 residues. The DNA for the CDR3 is TGTGCCAGCAGTGATTACACCGCCTACGAGCAGTACTTC. Its protein is CASSDYTAYEQYF.

This clonotype turned up a few times. The chain joins TRBV12-3 or TRBV12-4 to TRBJ2-6, with 7 bases aligning to TRBD1. Germline trimming cut 4 bases from V and 4 bases from J; bases unmatched to any gene: 4. This CDR3 region has 15 residues. The CDR3 is CASSSTGPGANVLTF. In DNA form, the CDR3 reads TGTGCCAGCAGTTCGACAGGGCCCGGGGCCAACGTCCTGACTTTC.

The sample holds a few counts of this clonotype. The rearrangement uses TRBV4-1 and TRBJ2-7; TRBD1 matches 7 bases. The CDR3 length is 16 residues. Looked up from germline, CDR1 is MGHRA and CDR2 is YSYEKL. V was clipped by 0 bases and J by 3 bases; unmatched bases: 8. CDR3 DNA: TGCGCCAGCAGCCAAGATACGGGACAGCTCGTCTACGAGCAGTACTTC. Protein product: CASSQDTGQLVYEQYF.

This clonotype was seen a handful of times. The V and J genes are TRBV19 and TRBJ2-5; D is perhaps TRBD2 (5 bases). V was clipped by 2 bases and J by 2 bases, with 12 bases between them. The germline gives CDR1 LNHDA, CDR2 SQIVND (reference sequence). This CDR3 has 15 residues. CDR3 coding DNA: TGTGCCAGTAGTATAAGGAGGATGGGTCAAGAGACCCAGTACTTC. Protein: CASSIRRMGQETQYF.

The V gene is TRBV6-5, the J gene TRBJ2-3; D is unclear. CDR1 and CDR2 (germline): MNHEY, SVGAGI. Trimming cost V 0 bases and J 4 bases, with 14 bases left between them. The CDR3 covers 16 residues. CDR3 amino acids: CASSYSVGGLPDTQYF. CDR3 coding DNA: TGTGCCAGCAGTTACTCGGTGGGCGGCCTACCAGATACGCAGTATTTT.

The chain employs TRBV6-2 or TRBV6-3 and TRBJ1-1; D is uncertain. Germline V CDR1 and CDR2: MNHEY, SVGEGT. V was trimmed by 7 bases and J by 4 bases, leaving 22 bases between them. The CDR3 length is 16 residues. This CDR3 reads CASTPQPPGLSTEAFF. In DNA form, the CDR3 reads TGTGCCAGCACCCCACAGCCCCCGGGTTTGAGCACTGAAGCTTTCTTT.

This chain links TRBV9 with TRBJ1-3, with D perhaps TRBD1 (6 bases). Trimming cost V 0 bases and J 0 bases, with 13 bases left between them. The CDR3 spans 17 residues. From germline, CDR1 is SGDLS and CDR2 YYNGEE. The CDR3 protein is CASSVVSRGASGNTIYF. The CDR3, as DNA: TGTGCCAGCAGCGTAGTATCCAGGGGAGCCTCTGGAAACACCATATATTTT.

This clonotype was detected a few times. CDR3 coding DNA: TGTGCCACCAGTGATGCTTTCGACAGCACAGATACGCAGTATTTT. It yields the protein CATSDAFDSTDTQYF. The gene calls are TRBV24-1 and TRBJ2-3; D is unresolved. The CDR3 totals 15 residues. Germline lookup yields CDR1 KGHDR and CDR2 SFDVKD. V lost 3 bases and J 0 bases, leaving 9 bases between the germline ends.

This clonotype showed up just a few times. This sequence joins TRBV7-8 and TRBJ2-1; 7 bases are shared with TRBD2. The germline V gene has CDR1 SGHVS and CDR2 FQNEAQ. J gave up 8 bases and V 2 bases, and 9 bases lay outside the gene matches. The CDR3 sequence is 15 residues long. The CDR3 DNA reads as TGTGCCAGCAGCTTAAAGGCTAGCGGCCTCGATGAGCAGTTCTTC. Amino acids: CASSLKASGLDEQFF.

The chain recombines TRBV5-4 with TRBJ2-3, with TRBD1 identical over 7 bases. Losses at the gene ends were 6 bases for V and 2 bases for J; bases not matched to a gene: 6. Germline CDR1 SGHNT, CDR2 YYREEE (reference sequence). This CDR3 contains 14 residues. CDR3: CASIRDSNTDTQYF. The CDR3 DNA reads as TGTGCCAGCATCAGGGACAGTAACACAGATACGCAGTATTTT.

This rearrangement joins TRBV20-1 to TRBJ2-1; 10 bases match TRBD1. V was clipped by 5 bases and J by 0 bases; unmatched bases: 1. CDR3 length: 14 amino acids. Germline V gene sequence: CDR1 DFQATT, CDR2 SNEGSKA (reference sequence). CDR3 in amino acids: CSARQGASYNEQFF. The CDR3 coding sequence is TGCAGTGCTCGACAGGGGGCCTCCTACAATGAGCAGTTCTTC.

This clonotype appeared many times. V gene TRBV7-2 combines with J gene TRBJ2-7; D is possibly TRBD1 or TRBD2 (5 bases each). Germline values: CDR1 SGHTA, CDR2 FQGNSA. The CDR3 has 13 amino acids. V lost 3 bases, J lost 6 bases, and 12 bases lay in between. CDR3 in amino acids: CASSFARDLEQYF. CDR3 DNA sequence: TGTGCCAGCAGCTTCGCCCGGGACCTCGAGCAGTACTTC.

This clonotype has only a few counts. The chain uses TRBV7-2 and TRBJ2-3; either TRBD1 or TRBD2 may fit D (5 bases each). Looked up from germline, CDR1 is SGHTA and CDR2 is FQGNSA. CDR3 size: 15 residues. The ends were cut back, 3 bases at V and 2 bases at J, with 12 bases in the middle. CDR3 sequence reads: CASSLTGPLTDTQYF. The CDR3 region has the DNA TGTGCCAGCAGCTTGACGGGGCCTCTCACAGATACGCAGTATTTT.

The chain uses TRBV6-2 or TRBV6-3 and TRBJ1-1; possibly TRBD1 for D (5 bases). The ends were cut back, 0 bases at V and 3 bases at J, with 11 bases in the middle. From germline, CDR1 is MNHEY and CDR2 SVGEGT. The CDR3 covers 15 residues. CDR3 in DNA: TGTGCCAGCAGTTACTCGGGTCGGGGGTACACTGAAGCTTTCTTT. It specifies CASSYSGRGYTEAFF.

This clonotype was found a few times. The chain carries TRBV2 and TRBJ1-5; D not certain. V lost 8 bases, J lost 2 bases, and 7 bases lay in between. The CDR3 totals 12 residues. CDR1 SNHLY and CDR2 FYNNEI come from the germline V gene. The CDR3 region has the DNA TGTGCCAGCCAGGTGGGCAATCAGCCCCAGCATTTT. Translated, it gives CASQVGNQPQHF. Based on the CDR3 plus reference TRBV2 and TRBJ1-5, the full variable domain is EPEVTQTPSHQVTQMGQEVILRCVPISNHLYFYWYRQILGQKVEFLVSFYNNEISEKSEIFDDQFSVERPDGSNFTLKIRSTKLEDSAMYFCASQVGNQPQHFGDGTRLSIL.

This clonotype has only a few counts. The rearrangement joins TRBV7-8 to TRBJ1-1, with D hard to call. Germline V gene lookup returns CDR1 SGHVS and CDR2 FQNEAQ. The CDR3 extends over 16 amino acids. The V end was cut by 5 bases, the J end by 5 bases, with 21 bases between. The CDR3 protein is CASSPVGWAAGTEAFF. For the CDR3, the DNA is TGTGCCAGCAGCCCAGTGGGGTGGGCCGCGGGGACTGAAGCTTTCTTT.

The sample holds many counts of this clonotype. This chain joins TRBV12-3 or TRBV12-4 and TRBJ1-3; TRBD1 is a possible D gene (5 bases). V lost 3 bases to trimming and J lost 1 base, with 7 bases between them. CDR3 size: 14 residues. The CDR3: CASSFAGSGNTIYF. CDR3 coding DNA: TGTGCCAGCAGTTTCGCAGGGTCTGGAAACACCATATATTTT.

This clonotype was observed many times. This chain connects TRBV6-2 or TRBV6-3 to TRBJ2-1; 12 bases fit TRBD2. The CDR3 has 18 residues. V dropped 2 bases and J dropped 3; count of bases not matched to a gene: 8. Germline V gives CDR1 MNHEY, CDR2 SVGEGT. CDR3 protein: CASSYPTTSGSDYNEQFF. Written as DNA, the CDR3 is TGTGCCAGCAGTTACCCGACGACTAGCGGGAGTGACTACAATGAGCAGTTCTTC.

About this clonotype: The junction shows a germline mismatch at one end, possibly a read error. The V call is TRBV7-9, the J call TRBJ2-6; possibly TRBD1 for D (5 bases). The CDR3 length is 19 residues. Germline-derived CDR1 and CDR2 are SEHNR and FQNEAQ (reference sequence). The CDR3 loop reads CASSTPFSATFSGANVLIF. CDR3 nucleotide sequence: TGTGCCAGCAGTACTCCCTTCTCCGCAACATTCTCTGGGGCCAACGTCCTGATTTTC.

This clonotype was counted only a few times. This rearrangement joins TRBV5-1 to TRBJ1-1; TRBD1 is a possible D gene (6 bases). There are 16 residues in the CDR3. Trimming removed 0 bases at V and 1 base at J, with 13 bases between. CDR1 is SGHRS and CDR2 is YFSETQ in the germline V gene. The DNA for the CDR3 is TGCGCCAGCAGCTTGGAGCCAGGGGATGGGAACACTGAAGCTTTCTTT. As protein: CASSLEPGDGNTEAFF.

The J gene is TRBJ2-5, the V gene TRBV18; 8 bases map to TRBD1. CDR1 KGHSH and CDR2 LQKENI come from the germline V gene. The CDR3 length is 15 residues. V shed 3 bases, J shed 5 bases, and the junction held 8 bases outside the gene matches. In DNA form, the CDR3 reads TGTGCCAGCTCACCGCTCGGACAGGGTGCGGAGACCCAGTACTTC. It specifies CASSPLGQGAETQYF.

This clonotype was detected ten times or more. This chain links TRBV5-1 with TRBJ2-2, with D maybe TRBD2 (6 bases). From germline, CDR1 is SGHRS and CDR2 YFSETQ. The CDR3 sequence is 15 residues long. V was cut by 3 bases and J by 1 base, with 10 bases left in between. DNA for the CDR3: TGCGCCAGCAGCTCTGTCGGGAGGAACACCGGGGAGCTGTTTTTT. It yields the protein CASSSVGRNTGELFF.